Given below is one TCR beta chain in context. Sequenced by immunoSEQ multiplex PCR; TCRdb stores in-frame clones only, minus some. The sample lists about 98,000 clones; 87% were seen once. This record comes from a study of blood T cell repertoires in COVID-19. At the level of the study: PBMCs, B-cell-depleted T cells, or T cells were the source of the cDNA or gDNA that made up the material.

The sample comprised peripheral blood. This clonotype was sampled from a man between 65 and 80 years old with acute or convalescent COVID-19.

CDR3 bases: TGTGCCAGCAGTTGGGACAGAATGAACACTGAAGCTTTCTTT. This codes for CASSWDRMNTEAFF. V and J are TRBV6-2 or TRBV6-3 and TRBJ1-1; 7 bases map to TRBD1. V was pared by 4 bases and J by 0 bases, with 2 bases of the junction left unmatched. Germline-derived CDR1 and CDR2 are MNHEY and SVGEGT. CDR3 length: 14 residues.